This passage covers 18 T cell receptor beta chains from one sample sequenced in a study of cytotoxic CD8 clonotypes in ibrutinib-treated CLL. Data came from immunoSEQ multiplex PCR; TCRdb stores just in-frame clones and leaves some out. The data hold about 50,000 clones, with 54% observed a single time. The material sequenced was PBMCs, taken at disease progression, from a patient treated with ibrutinib. These receptors came from a human donor with chronic lymphocytic leukemia.

This clone was detected a few times. The J gene is TRBJ1-5, the V gene TRBV7-8; 8 bases line up with TRBD1. The CDR3 consists of 16 residues. V trimming: 1 base; J trimming: 5 bases; junction bases outside the gene matches: 7. From germline, CDR1 is SGHVS and CDR2 FQNEAQ. CDR3 amino acids: CASSLGPGGTDQPQHF. In nucleotides, the CDR3 is TGTGCCAGCAGCTTAGGTCCAGGGGGCACTGATCAGCCCCAGCATTTT.

The gene calls are TRBV10-3 and TRBJ2-5; TRBD2 matches 8 bases. V trimming: 8 bases; J trimming: 4 bases; junction bases outside the gene matches: 6. The V gene's germline CDR1 is ENHRY and CDR2 SYGVKD. This CDR3 contains 13 residues. CDR3 region: CAIRRGLGETQYF. CDR3 DNA: TGTGCCATCCGAAGGGGACTAGGAGAGACCCAGTACTTC.

The J gene is TRBJ2-3, the V gene TRBV10-3; maybe TRBD2 (5 bases). The V gene lost 4 bases and the J gene lost 0 bases, with 11 bases spanning the gap. The CDR3 covers 15 residues. Germline lookup yields CDR1 ENHRY and CDR2 SYGVKD. The CDR3 DNA sequence: TGTGCCATCAGTGCACTGAGCGGAAGCACAGATACGCAGTATTTT. This sequence encodes CAISALSGSTDTQYF.

CDR3 loop: CASSLSTSGRYEQYF. The DNA for the CDR3 is TGTGCCAGCAGCCTAAGCACTAGCGGGAGATACGAGCAGTACTTC. The chain carries TRBV28 and TRBJ2-7, with TRBD2 matching 11 bases. V lost 6 bases, J lost 4 bases, and 8 bases stayed unmatched. The CDR3 is 15 amino acids. Germline V CDR1 and CDR2: MDHEN, SYDVKM.

The gene calls are TRBV30 and TRBJ1-3, with D tentatively TRBD1 (5 bases). Germline CDR1 reads GTSNPN; CDR2 reads SVGIG (reference sequence). Trimming cost V 5 bases and J 7 bases, with 12 bases left between them. This CDR3 has 12 residues. CDR3 amino acids: CAWHGHLNTIYF. The CDR3 nucleotides are TGTGCCTGGCACGGACATCTCAACACCATATATTTT.

This chain joins TRBV30 and TRBJ1-4, with a tentative D call TRBD1 (6 bases). V was trimmed by 1 base and J by 2 bases, leaving 8 bases between them. The germline gives CDR1 GTSNPN, CDR2 SVGIG (reference sequence). The CDR3 extends over 14 amino acids. The CDR3 region has the DNA TGTGCCTGGAGTGAGGGGGGCACTAATGAAAAACTGTTTTTT. It yields the protein CAWSEGGTNEKLFF. The whole variable domain, filled in from reference TRBV30 and TRBJ1-4, reads SQTIHQWPATLVQPVGSPLSLECTVEGTSNPNLYWYRQAAGRGLQLLFYSVGIGQISSEVPQNLSASRPQDRQFILSSKKLLLSDSGFYLCAWSEGGTNEKLFFGSGTQLSVL.

The chain joins TRBV7-2 to TRBJ2-1; 7 nucleotides align to TRBD1. J lost 5 bases, V lost 4 bases, and 5 bases had no gene match. Germline assignment: CDR1 SGHTA and CDR2 FQGNSA. CDR3 length: 14 residues. CDR3 in amino acids: CASSSGQRHNEQFF. CDR3 bases: TGTGCCAGCAGCTCGGGACAGAGACACAATGAGCAGTTCTTC.

Only a few counts were recorded for this clone. V is TRBV6-6 and J is TRBJ2-5; D remains ambiguous. This CDR3 has 12 amino acids. Trimming removed 8 bases at V and 5 bases at J, with 12 bases between. CDR1 and CDR2 (germline): MNHNY, SVGAGI (reference sequence). The CDR3 coding sequence is TGTGCCAGCGGTGGCGGATCGGAGACCCAGTACTTC. Residues: CASGGGSETQYF.

The chain employs TRBV7-9 and TRBJ2-7; 7 bases agree with TRBD2. CDR1 and CDR2 (germline): SEHNR, FQNEAQ (reference sequence). V shed 5 bases and J 3 bases; nucleotides not matched to a gene: 7. CDR3 length: 14 amino acids. The DNA for the CDR3 is TGTGCCAGCAGCCTGATTGGCGGGGGCTACGAGCAGTACTTC. Protein product: CASSLIGGGYEQYF.

V and J are TRBV6-5 and TRBJ1-1; 10 bases are a match to TRBD1. The germline V gene encodes CDR1 MNHEY and CDR2 SVGAGI. The CDR3 length is 15 residues. V shed 8 bases and J 6 bases; nucleotides not matched to a gene: 12. DNA of the CDR3: TGTGCCAGCGAAGAGACAGGGGGCGCGTCCTCTGAAGCTTTCTTT. Its translation: CASEETGGASSEAFF.

The CDR3 coding sequence is TGTGCCAGCAGCCGTGACAGGGGTTTTGCGACCCAGTACTTC. Its protein is CASSRDRGFATQYF. The V and J genes are TRBV27 and TRBJ2-5; 8 bases are a match to TRBD1. CDR1 is MNHEY and CDR2 is SMNVEV in the germline V gene (reference sequence). The CDR3 is made up of 14 amino acids. J was trimmed by 7 bases and V by 6 bases; bases with no gene match: 10.

The J gene is TRBJ1-6, the V gene TRBV7-9; no firm D call. Looked up from germline, CDR1 is SEHNR and CDR2 is FQNEAQ (reference sequence). The CDR3 is made up of 14 amino acids. The V and J ends lost 2 bases and 6 bases respectively, with 8 bases between them. CDR3 coding DNA: TGTGCCAGCAGCTTAAAGACCGGTAATTCACCCCTCCACTTT. Its protein product is CASSLKTGNSPLHF.

J is TRBJ2-2 and V is TRBV7-8; D uncertain. This CDR3 is 14 amino acids long. V was trimmed by 1 base and J by 6 bases, leaving 9 bases between them. Germline V gene sequence: CDR1 SGHVS, CDR2 FQNEAQ. CDR3 loop: CASSLDGISGELFF. In DNA, the CDR3 is TGTGCCAGCAGCTTAGATGGCATCTCCGGGGAGCTGTTTTTT.

As DNA, the CDR3 is TGCGCCTCAACACGTGGGGACAGGGGATATACAGGCAACGAGCAGTACTTC. Translated: CASTRGDRGYTGNEQYF. The chain has TRBV5-1 and TRBJ2-7, with TRBD1 matching over 10 bases. The V gene end was trimmed by 10 bases and the J gene end by 5 bases; junction bases not matched to a gene: 21. The CDR3 is made up of 17 amino acids. Germline-derived CDR1 and CDR2 are SGHRS and YFSETQ.

The V call is TRBV6-1, the J call TRBJ1-3, with a possible D match to TRBD1 (6 bases). The germline V gene has CDR1 MNHNS and CDR2 SASEGT. Trimming left V 6 bases short and J 0 bases short, with 12 bases between. The CDR3 has 15 amino acids. CDR3 sequence (DNA): TGTGCCAGCAGGCAAGGACAGAGCTCTGGAAACACCATATATTTT. Its protein is CASRQGQSSGNTIYF.

The chain couples TRBV2 to TRBJ1-2, with 7 nucleotides matching TRBD1. The CDR3 loop spans 15 amino acids. Trimming removed 5 bases from V and 0 bases from J; junction bases left unmatched: 6. CDR1 and CDR2 (germline): SNHLY, FYNNEI. The DNA for the CDR3 is TGTGCCAGCAGTAGGGACAGCACCTCTAACTATGGCTACACCTTC. It translates to CASSRDSTSNYGYTF.

The J gene is TRBJ2-3, the V gene TRBV7-3, with D tentatively TRBD1 (7 bases). Trimming cost V 5 bases and J 6 bases, with 15 bases left between them. The germline V gene encodes CDR1 SGHTA and CDR2 FQGTGA. The CDR3 contains 14 residues. This CDR3 is CASSPGGSRDTQYF. The CDR3 bases are TGTGCCAGCAGCCCAGGGGGGTCCAGGGATACGCAGTATTTT. Supplemented by reference TRBV7-3 and TRBJ2-3, the full variable domain reads GAGVSQTPSNKVTEKGKYVELRCDPISGHTALYWYRQSLGQGPEFLIYFQGTGAADDSGLPNDRFFAVRPEGSVSTLKIQRTERGDSAVYLCASSPGGSRDTQYFGPGTRLTVL.

V gene TRBV10-3 combines with J gene TRBJ2-3; 7 bases align to TRBD2. With V trimmed by 7 bases and J by 5 bases, 3 bases remained unmatched. CDR3 length: 12 amino acids. The V gene's germline CDR1 is ENHRY and CDR2 SYGVKD. This CDR3 reads CAIMGGGDTQYF. Here the CDR3 DNA reads TGTGCCATCATGGGCGGGGGAGATACGCAGTATTTT.